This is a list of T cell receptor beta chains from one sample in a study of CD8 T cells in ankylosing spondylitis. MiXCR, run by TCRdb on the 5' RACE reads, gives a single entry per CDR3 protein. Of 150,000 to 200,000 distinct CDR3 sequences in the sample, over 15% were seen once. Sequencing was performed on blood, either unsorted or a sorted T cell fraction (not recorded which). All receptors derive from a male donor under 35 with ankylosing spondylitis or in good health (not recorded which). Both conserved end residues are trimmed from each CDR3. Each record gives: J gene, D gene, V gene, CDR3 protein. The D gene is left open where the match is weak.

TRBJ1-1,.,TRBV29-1,SVDPRRGDTEAF
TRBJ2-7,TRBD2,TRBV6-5,ASSRGTSGKYEQY
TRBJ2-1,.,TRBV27,ASSLRGEQF
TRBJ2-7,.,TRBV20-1,SARDYRDGEQY
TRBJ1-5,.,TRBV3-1,ASSQDNSNQPQH
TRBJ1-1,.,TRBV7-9,ASSAIQGMNTEAF
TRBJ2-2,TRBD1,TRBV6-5,ASSYEPGGNGELF
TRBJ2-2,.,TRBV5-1,ASSPVAATNTGELF
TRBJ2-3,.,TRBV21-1,ASSKYRRCTDTQY
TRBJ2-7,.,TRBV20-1,SATRPKGGDSYEQY
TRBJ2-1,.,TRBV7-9,ASKTGTGDNEQF
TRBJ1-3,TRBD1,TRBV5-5,ASSLVPDRGAGNTIY
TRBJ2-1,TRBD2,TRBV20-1,SARAVLAGAAEQF
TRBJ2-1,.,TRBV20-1,SVSRTAHNEQF
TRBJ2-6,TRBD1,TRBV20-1,SARVVRGHTGANVLT
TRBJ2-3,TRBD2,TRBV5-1,ASSQIAGGPDTQY
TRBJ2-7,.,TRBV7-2,ASSLSSGAHEQY
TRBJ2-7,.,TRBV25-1,ASSRASRGEQY
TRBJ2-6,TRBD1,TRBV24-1,ATSKTGAGANVLT
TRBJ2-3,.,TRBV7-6,ASSLSTASTDTQY
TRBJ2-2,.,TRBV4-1,ASKLLGVSFVTGELF
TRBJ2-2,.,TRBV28,ASSLFGRVGTKNTGELF
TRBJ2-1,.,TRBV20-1,SARPGLAKYREQF
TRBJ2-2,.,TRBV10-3,ATINTGELF
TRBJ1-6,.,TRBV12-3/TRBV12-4,ASSSGRGDSPLH
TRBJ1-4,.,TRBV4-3,ASSLRGRNEKLF
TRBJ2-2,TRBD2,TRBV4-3,ASSQQLAGDTGELF
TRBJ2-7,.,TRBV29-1,SVVGGLFYEQY
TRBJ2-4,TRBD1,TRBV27,ASSDVGQGDIQY
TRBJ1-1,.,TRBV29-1,SVDPANTEAF
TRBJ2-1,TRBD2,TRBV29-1,SLLAGNYEQF
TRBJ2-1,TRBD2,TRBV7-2,ASSLAPAGGPGTYNEQF
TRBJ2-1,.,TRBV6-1,ASSGPGRHNEQF
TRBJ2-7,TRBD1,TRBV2,ASNGAGGSYEQY
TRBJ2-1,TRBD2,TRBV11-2,ASSLEASGNEQF
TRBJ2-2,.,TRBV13,ASSLGRQNTGELF
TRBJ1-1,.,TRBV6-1,ASSELGRDTEAF
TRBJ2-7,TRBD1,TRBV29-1,SALRGRSDEQY
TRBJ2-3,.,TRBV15,ATSTRSRAASTDTQY
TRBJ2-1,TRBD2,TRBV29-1,SVEGSVGGRSVDEQF
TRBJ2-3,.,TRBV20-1,SASPPDLGTDTQY
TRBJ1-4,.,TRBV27,ASSIASSGGEKLF
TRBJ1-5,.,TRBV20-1,SARDRSDGRVDQPQH
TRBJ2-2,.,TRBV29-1,SGSGLSNTGELF
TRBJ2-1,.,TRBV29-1,SVETGRQF
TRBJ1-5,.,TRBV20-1,SASRMGNQPQH
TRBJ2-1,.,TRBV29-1,SEEPGTPSNGEQF
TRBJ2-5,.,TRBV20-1,SAPGTETQY
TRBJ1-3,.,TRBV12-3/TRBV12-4,ASSRGPGAGNTIY
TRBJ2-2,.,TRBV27,ASSLAGYTGELF
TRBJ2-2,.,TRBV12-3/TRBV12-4,ASSLRRANTGELF
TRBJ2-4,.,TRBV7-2,ASMAGRGNIQY